This T cell receptor (beta chain) originates from a study of blood T cell repertoires in COVID-19. About the research overall: Acute and convalescent COVID-19 specimens originated in the United States, Italy and Spain.

Methods used by the authors: Estimated nucleated cell counts came from reference gene primer amplification. Profiling relied on immunoSEQ multiplex PCR, and the TCRdb table lists in-frame clones only, not all of them. V and J calls and clone size are given by that table; D and trimming were obtained from the DNA. The sample yields about 52,000 clones, 90% seen once. The CDR3 has 14 residues. The germline V gene encodes CDR1 LGHDT and CDR2 YNNKEL (reference sequence). The V end was cut by 1 base, the J end by 2 bases, with 8 bases between. The clonotype originates from a human donor in a cohort sampled during active COVID-19. Sequenced material: peripheral blood. The chain uses TRBV3-1 (or the pseudogene TRBV3-2) and TRBJ1-2; possible D gene TRBD1, 5 bases. DNA of the CDR3: TGTGCCAGCAGCCAAGGCCAGGGAAACTATGGCTACACCTTC. Amino acids: CASSQGQGNYGYTF.